A selection of T cell receptor beta chains follows, all from one sample in a study of T cell repertoires in cytomegalovirus infection. TCRdb processed the reads anew with MiXCR; each CDR3 protein has one entry. The table lists roughly 230,000 distinct CDR3 sequences, 9% to 15% of them singletons. Sequenced sample: PBMCs. The receptors stem from a human donor in good health (CMV status not recorded). Some clones in this sample may be carry-over from other donors' samples. The CDR3 runs from the conserved cysteine through the conserved F or W. D genes are given only for firm matches. Expanded clones get a size class; other rows say once, few or many, or leave the size out.

v_call: TRBV2
j_call: TRBJ2-3
d_call: -
clone_size: -
cdr3_nt: TGTGCCAGCAGTGCACCGCCAGATACGCAGTATTTT
cdr3_aa: CASSAPPDTQYF

v_call: TRBV10-3
j_call: TRBJ1-1
d_call: -
clone_size: many
cdr3_nt: TGTGCCATCAGTGAGCGGGGAGGGGTCACTGAAGCTTTCTTT
cdr3_aa: CAISERGGVTEAFF

v_call: TRBV4-2
j_call: TRBJ2-2
d_call: -
clone_size: many
cdr3_nt: TGTGCCAGCAGCCAAGATCCTCGGGGCGTCGGGGAGCTGTTTTTT
cdr3_aa: CASSQDPRGVGELFF

v_call: TRBV20-1
j_call: TRBJ2-7
d_call: -
clone_size: many
cdr3_nt: TGCAGTGCTACGGGTAGCTCCTACGAGCAGTACTTC
cdr3_aa: CSATGSSYEQYF

v_call: TRBV7-9
j_call: TRBJ1-2
d_call: -
clone_size: many
cdr3_nt: TGTGCCAGCAGCATACGACAAGGGGTCCCCTATGGCTACACCTTC
cdr3_aa: CASSIRQGVPYGYTF

v_call: TRBV6-2/TRBV6-3
j_call: TRBJ2-5
d_call: -
clone_size: -
cdr3_nt: TGTGCCAGCAGTTTAAGTCGAGGGAAAGGAGAGACCCAGTACTTC
cdr3_aa: CASSLSRGKGETQYF

v_call: TRBV19
j_call: TRBJ2-1
d_call: TRBD2
clone_size: -
cdr3_nt: TGTGCCAGTAGTCTATCGGGACTAGCGGGAATTGAGCAGTTCTTC
cdr3_aa: CASSLSGLAGIEQFF

v_call: TRBV7-8
j_call: TRBJ1-2
d_call: -
clone_size: many
cdr3_nt: TGTGCCAGCAGCTTAGGGGCGGGGATTAACTATGGCTACACCTTC
cdr3_aa: CASSLGAGINYGYTF

v_call: TRBV7-2
j_call: TRBJ2-7
d_call: -
clone_size: many
cdr3_nt: TGTGCCAGCAGCCAAACCGGTGGAGCTTCCCCTTACGAGCAGTACTTC
cdr3_aa: CASSQTGGASPYEQYF

v_call: TRBV7-2
j_call: TRBJ1-2
d_call: TRBD1
clone_size: many
cdr3_nt: TGTGCCAGCAACTCAGGGGGCTATGGCTACACCTTC
cdr3_aa: CASNSGGYGYTF

v_call: TRBV28
j_call: TRBJ2-1
d_call: -
clone_size: -
cdr3_nt: TGTGCCAGCAGCCGATCTTCGAGCTCCTACAATGAGCAGTTCTTC
cdr3_aa: CASSRSSSSYNEQFF

v_call: TRBV7-2
j_call: TRBJ2-1
d_call: TRBD2
clone_size: many
cdr3_nt: TGTGCCAGCAGCCGTACCCTTGGCGGGAGGGCCAGAAGCGAGCAGTTCTTC
cdr3_aa: CASSRTLGGRARSEQFF

v_call: TRBV7-3
j_call: TRBJ2-6
d_call: -
clone_size: few
cdr3_nt: TGTGCCAGCAGCTTAAATGTCTTTGGTGGGGCCAACGTCCTGACTTTC
cdr3_aa: CASSLNVFGGANVLTF

v_call: TRBV7-2
j_call: TRBJ2-7
d_call: TRBD1
clone_size: many
cdr3_nt: TGTGCCAGCAGCTGGACAGGGGGCAACGAGCAGTACTTC
cdr3_aa: CASSWTGGNEQYF

v_call: TRBV6-4
j_call: TRBJ1-2
d_call: -
clone_size: many
cdr3_nt: TGTGCCAGCAGTGTCGACCCCGCGGAATCCTCCGGCTACACCTTC
cdr3_aa: CASSVDPAESSGYTF

v_call: TRBV28
j_call: TRBJ2-2
d_call: -
clone_size: many
cdr3_nt: TGTGCCGCCCAAAGAGGGAGCACCGGGGAGCTGTTTTTT
cdr3_aa: CAAQRGSTGELFF

v_call: TRBV7-2
j_call: TRBJ2-7
d_call: TRBD2
clone_size: many
cdr3_nt: TGTGCCAGCAGCTTCCGGACTAGCGCTAGAGGGGAGCAGTACTTC
cdr3_aa: CASSFRTSARGEQYF

v_call: TRBV5-1
j_call: TRBJ2-7
d_call: -
clone_size: -
cdr3_nt: TGCGCCAGCAGCTTGGACCGGGCCCCGGCAGGGGAGCAGTACTTC
cdr3_aa: CASSLDRAPAGEQYF

v_call: TRBV7-2
j_call: TRBJ2-7
d_call: -
clone_size: many
cdr3_nt: TGTGCCAGCAGCTTAGCGGGGGGGCCCGGGGAGCAGTACTTC
cdr3_aa: CASSLAGGPGEQYF

v_call: TRBV19
j_call: TRBJ1-2
d_call: -
clone_size: -
cdr3_nt: TGTGCCAGTACTCAGTGTACTAGTAACTATGGCTACACCTTC
cdr3_aa: CASTQCTSNYGYTF

v_call: TRBV29-1
j_call: TRBJ1-2
d_call: -
clone_size: few
cdr3_nt: TGCAGCGTTGGTTATTCGGGTGACTATGGCTACACCTTC
cdr3_aa: CSVGYSGDYGYTF

v_call: TRBV29-1
j_call: TRBJ2-7
d_call: TRBD2
clone_size: -
cdr3_nt: TGCAGCGGCGGGAGTTTGTACGAGCAGTACTTC
cdr3_aa: CSGGSLYEQYF

v_call: TRBV29-1
j_call: TRBJ1-5
d_call: -
clone_size: -
cdr3_nt: TGCAGCGTCCGCAATCAGCCCCAGCATTTT
cdr3_aa: CSVRNQPQHF

v_call: TRBV5-1
j_call: TRBJ2-1
d_call: TRBD2
clone_size: many
cdr3_nt: TGCGCCAGCAGCGCCGGACTAGCGGGGGGCCCCAATGAGCAGTTCTTC
cdr3_aa: CASSAGLAGGPNEQFF

v_call: TRBV29-1
j_call: TRBJ2-1
d_call: -
clone_size: -
cdr3_nt: TGCAGCGTTGAACTGTTGTATGAGCAGTTCTTC
cdr3_aa: CSVELLYEQFF

v_call: TRBV5-1
j_call: TRBJ1-5
d_call: -
clone_size: -
cdr3_nt: TGCGCCAGCAGCTTGGACGGCAGAACTAGCAATCAGCCCCAGCATTTT
cdr3_aa: CASSLDGRTSNQPQHF

v_call: TRBV6-1
j_call: TRBJ1-6
d_call: -
clone_size: many
cdr3_nt: TGTGCCAGCACCCCGAGCACCTATAATTCACCCCTCCACTTT
cdr3_aa: CASTPSTYNSPLHF

v_call: TRBV10-2
j_call: TRBJ2-5
d_call: TRBD2
clone_size: -
cdr3_nt: TGCGCCAGCGCACCCGGGACTAGCGGGAGAGTAGGAGAGACCCAGTACTTC
cdr3_aa: CASAPGTSGRVGETQYF

v_call: TRBV30
j_call: TRBJ1-1
d_call: -
clone_size: -
cdr3_nt: TGTGCCTACCGGGCCGAGAACACTGAAGCTTTCTTT
cdr3_aa: CAYRAENTEAFF

v_call: TRBV19
j_call: TRBJ2-1
d_call: TRBD2
clone_size: few
cdr3_nt: TGTGCCAGTAGTATGGGAGCGTCAGCGGGAGGCCCAAATGAGCAGTTCTTC
cdr3_aa: CASSMGASAGGPNEQFF

v_call: TRBV10-3
j_call: TRBJ2-5
d_call: -
clone_size: few
cdr3_nt: TGTGCCATCTCGTCCCCTCAAGAGACCCAGTACTTC
cdr3_aa: CAISSPQETQYF

v_call: TRBV7-2
j_call: TRBJ2-5
d_call: TRBD2
clone_size: medium-sized
cdr3_nt: TGTGCCAGCAGCTTCAGTGCCGGGGCGGGGGGGATAGAGACCCAGTACTTC
cdr3_aa: CASSFSAGAGGIETQYF

v_call: TRBV20-1
j_call: TRBJ2-5
d_call: TRBD1
clone_size: few
cdr3_nt: TGCAGTGCTAGAGAGACAGGGCTGCAAGAGACCCAGTACTTC
cdr3_aa: CSARETGLQETQYF

v_call: TRBV24-1
j_call: TRBJ2-1
d_call: TRBD1
clone_size: many
cdr3_nt: TGTGCCACCAGTGATTCCCTTGACAGGGATTTCCACAATGAGCAGTTCTTC
cdr3_aa: CATSDSLDRDFHNEQFF

v_call: TRBV10-2
j_call: TRBJ2-7
d_call: -
clone_size: -
cdr3_nt: TGCGCCAGCCTTCAGGGCAGGGCCTACGAGCAGTACTTC
cdr3_aa: CASLQGRAYEQYF

v_call: TRBV7-3
j_call: TRBJ2-6
d_call: -
clone_size: few
cdr3_nt: TGTGCCAGCAGCCCCTCGTTAGGGGACGGGGCCAACGTCCTGACTTTC
cdr3_aa: CASSPSLGDGANVLTF

v_call: TRBV7-9
j_call: TRBJ1-2
d_call: -
clone_size: few
cdr3_nt: TGTGCCAGCAGCGCGGAGGCAGGACATGGCTACACCTTC
cdr3_aa: CASSAEAGHGYTF

v_call: TRBV5-6
j_call: TRBJ2-7
d_call: -
clone_size: many
cdr3_nt: TGTGCCAGCAGCTCTCTGCCCGGGCCCTCCTACGAGCAGTACTTC
cdr3_aa: CASSSLPGPSYEQYF

v_call: TRBV6-1
j_call: TRBJ2-3
d_call: TRBD2
clone_size: many
cdr3_nt: TGTGCCAGCAGTTTTGGACTAGCGGGAGCAGGAGATACGCAGTATTTT
cdr3_aa: CASSFGLAGAGDTQYF

v_call: TRBV27
j_call: TRBJ2-7
d_call: TRBD2
clone_size: few
cdr3_nt: TGTGCCAGCAGATTTAGCGGGAGTCAATACGAGCAGTACTTC
cdr3_aa: CASRFSGSQYEQYF

v_call: TRBV28
j_call: TRBJ2-1
d_call: TRBD1
clone_size: many
cdr3_nt: TGTGCCAGCAGTAAGACAGGGGTGACCTACAATGAGCAGTTCTTC
cdr3_aa: CASSKTGVTYNEQFF

v_call: TRBV20-1
j_call: TRBJ2-1
d_call: TRBD2
clone_size: -
cdr3_nt: TGCAGTGCTGATCTAGCGGGAGGCTCCTACAATGAGCAGTTCTTC
cdr3_aa: CSADLAGGSYNEQFF

v_call: TRBV19
j_call: TRBJ2-6
d_call: TRBD1
clone_size: -
cdr3_nt: TGTGCCAGTAGTACCTCCGGGACAGGGTTCATCCTGACTTTC
cdr3_aa: CASSTSGTGFILTF

v_call: TRBV7-2
j_call: TRBJ2-5
d_call: TRBD1
clone_size: many
cdr3_nt: TGTGCCAGCAGCCCGGAACGGGGACAGCCTTACCAAGAGACCCAGTACTTC
cdr3_aa: CASSPERGQPYQETQYF

v_call: TRBV6-1
j_call: TRBJ1-1
d_call: -
clone_size: many
cdr3_nt: TGTGCCAGCAGTACCCAGACAGGCACTGAAGCTTTCTTT
cdr3_aa: CASSTQTGTEAFF

v_call: TRBV11-2
j_call: TRBJ2-6
d_call: -
clone_size: many
cdr3_nt: TGTGCCAGCAGCCCGCCAGGTCCCAGCTCTGGGGCCAACGTCCTGACTTTC
cdr3_aa: CASSPPGPSSGANVLTF

v_call: TRBV7-2
j_call: TRBJ2-3
d_call: TRBD2
clone_size: many
cdr3_nt: TGTGCCAGCAGCTTAGTTAGCGGGGGGGCCGGCGGAGATACGCAGTATTTT
cdr3_aa: CASSLVSGGAGGDTQYF

v_call: TRBV7-9
j_call: TRBJ2-2
d_call: -
clone_size: many
cdr3_nt: TGTGCCAGCAGCTTATACGGTTCGGCCGGGGAGCTGTTTTTT
cdr3_aa: CASSLYGSAGELFF

v_call: TRBV19
j_call: TRBJ2-2
d_call: TRBD1
clone_size: many
cdr3_nt: TGTGCCAGTTCCCGGGACAGGGGGTTCGGGGAGCTGTTTTTT
cdr3_aa: CASSRDRGFGELFF

v_call: TRBV12-3/TRBV12-4
j_call: TRBJ2-5
d_call: -
clone_size: -
cdr3_nt: TGTGCCAGCGGACATACAGGGAACCAAGAGACCCAGTACTTC
cdr3_aa: CASGHTGNQETQYF

v_call: TRBV7-9
j_call: TRBJ2-1
d_call: TRBD2
clone_size: -
cdr3_nt: TGTGCCAGCTCCTTGAGACGGGAGGCAATCTTGGATGAGCAGTTCTTC
cdr3_aa: CASSLRREAILDEQFF

v_call: TRBV14
j_call: TRBJ2-2
d_call: -
clone_size: -
cdr3_nt: TGTGCCAGCAGCCCCAACGTCGGGATCCTGAACACCGGGGAGCTGTTTTTT
cdr3_aa: CASSPNVGILNTGELFF

v_call: TRBV5-4
j_call: TRBJ2-4
d_call: TRBD1
clone_size: -
cdr3_nt: TGTGCCAGCAGCTTTGGACAGGCCTCGTCTTCGGCCAAAAACATTCAGTACTTC
cdr3_aa: CASSFGQASSSAKNIQYF